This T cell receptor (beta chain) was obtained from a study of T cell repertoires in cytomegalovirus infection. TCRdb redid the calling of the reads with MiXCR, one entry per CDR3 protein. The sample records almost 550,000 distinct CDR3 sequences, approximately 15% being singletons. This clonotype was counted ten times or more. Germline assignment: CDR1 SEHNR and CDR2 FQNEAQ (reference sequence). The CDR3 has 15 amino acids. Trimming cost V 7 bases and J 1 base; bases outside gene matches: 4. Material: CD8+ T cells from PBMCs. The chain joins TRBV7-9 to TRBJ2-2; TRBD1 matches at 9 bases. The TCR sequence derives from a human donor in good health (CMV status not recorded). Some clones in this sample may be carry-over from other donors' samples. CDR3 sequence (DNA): TGTGCCAGCATCGGACAGGGGCTGAACACCGGGGAGCTGTTTTTT. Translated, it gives CASIGQGLNTGELFF.